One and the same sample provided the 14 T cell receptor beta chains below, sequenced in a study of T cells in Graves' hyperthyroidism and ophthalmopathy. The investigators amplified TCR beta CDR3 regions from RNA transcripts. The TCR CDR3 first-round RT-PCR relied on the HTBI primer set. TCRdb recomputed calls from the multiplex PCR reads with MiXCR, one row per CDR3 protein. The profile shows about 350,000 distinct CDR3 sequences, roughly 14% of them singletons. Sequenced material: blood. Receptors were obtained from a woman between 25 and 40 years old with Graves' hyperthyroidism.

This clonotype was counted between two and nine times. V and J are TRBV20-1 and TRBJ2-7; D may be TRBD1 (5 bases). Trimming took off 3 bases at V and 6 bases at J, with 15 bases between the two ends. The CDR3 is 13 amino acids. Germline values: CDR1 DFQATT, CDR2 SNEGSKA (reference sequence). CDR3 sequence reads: CSASESVRGEQYF. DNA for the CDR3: TGCAGTGCTAGTGAGTCAGTAAGGGGCGAGCAGTACTTC.

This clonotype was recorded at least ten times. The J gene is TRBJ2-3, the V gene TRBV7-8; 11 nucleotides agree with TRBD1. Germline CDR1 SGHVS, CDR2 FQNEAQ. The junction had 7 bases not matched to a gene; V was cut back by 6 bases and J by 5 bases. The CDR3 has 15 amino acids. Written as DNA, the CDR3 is TGTGCCAGCAGGAGGACAGGGGGCTCGGTAGATACGCAGTATTTT. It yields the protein CASRRTGGSVDTQYF.

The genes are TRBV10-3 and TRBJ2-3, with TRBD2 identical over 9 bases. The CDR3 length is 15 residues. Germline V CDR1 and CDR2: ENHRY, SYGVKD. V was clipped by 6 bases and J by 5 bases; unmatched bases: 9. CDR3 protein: CAIRSGRLYRDTQYF. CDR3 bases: TGTGCCATCAGGAGCGGGAGGCTTTATCGAGATACGCAGTATTTT.

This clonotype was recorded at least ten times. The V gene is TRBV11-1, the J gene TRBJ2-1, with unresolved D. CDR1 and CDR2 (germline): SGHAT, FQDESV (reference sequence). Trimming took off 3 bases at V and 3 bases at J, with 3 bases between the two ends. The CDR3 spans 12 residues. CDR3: CASSFGYNEQFF. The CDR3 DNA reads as TGTGCCAGCAGCTTCGGCTACAATGAGCAGTTCTTC.

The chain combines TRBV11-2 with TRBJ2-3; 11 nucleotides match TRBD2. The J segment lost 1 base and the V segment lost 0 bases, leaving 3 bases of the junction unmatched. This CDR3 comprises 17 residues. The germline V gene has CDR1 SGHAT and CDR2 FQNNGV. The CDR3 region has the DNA TGTGCCAGCAGCTTAGAACTAGCGGGAGACCGCACAGATACGCAGTATTTT. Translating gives CASSLELAGDRTDTQYF.

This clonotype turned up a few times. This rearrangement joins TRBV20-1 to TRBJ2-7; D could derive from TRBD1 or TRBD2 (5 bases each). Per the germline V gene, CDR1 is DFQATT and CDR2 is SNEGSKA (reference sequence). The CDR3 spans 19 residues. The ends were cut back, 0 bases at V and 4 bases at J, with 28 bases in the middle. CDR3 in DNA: TGCAGTGCTAGAGATTCTGAGTGGGGGAAAGGAGTCCCCCGGTACGAGCAGTACTTC. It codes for CSARDSEWGKGVPRYEQYF.

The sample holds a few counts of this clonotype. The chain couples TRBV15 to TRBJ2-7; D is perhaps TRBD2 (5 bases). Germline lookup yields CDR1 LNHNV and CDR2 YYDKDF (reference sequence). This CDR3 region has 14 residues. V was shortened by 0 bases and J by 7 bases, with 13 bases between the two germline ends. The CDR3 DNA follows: TGTGCCACCAGCAGAGATCGGGAACTGGGGGAGCAGTACTTC. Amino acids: CATSRDRELGEQYF. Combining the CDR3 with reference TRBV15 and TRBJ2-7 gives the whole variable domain DAMVIQNPRYQVTQFGKPVTLSCSQTLNHNVMYWYQQKSSQAPKLLFHYYDKDFNNEADTPDNFQSRRPNTSFCFLDIRSPGLGDTAMYLCATSRDRELGEQYFGPGTRLTVT.

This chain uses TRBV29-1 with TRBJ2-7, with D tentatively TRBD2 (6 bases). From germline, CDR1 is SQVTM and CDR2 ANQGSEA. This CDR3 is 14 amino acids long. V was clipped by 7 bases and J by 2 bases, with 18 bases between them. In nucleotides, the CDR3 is TGCAGCGCCCTAGGCGGGACCCCTGCCTACGAGCAGTACTTC. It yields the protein CSALGGTPAYEQYF.

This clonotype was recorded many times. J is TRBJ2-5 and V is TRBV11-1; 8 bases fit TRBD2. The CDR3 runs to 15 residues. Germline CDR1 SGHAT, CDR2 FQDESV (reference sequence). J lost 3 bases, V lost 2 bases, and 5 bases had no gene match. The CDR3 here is CASSLSGTREETQYF. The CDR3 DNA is TGTGCCAGCAGCTTATCAGGGACTAGAGAAGAGACCCAGTACTTC.

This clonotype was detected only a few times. As DNA, the CDR3 is TGTGCCAGCACCAGACCCCAGGGGGAGGAAAACATTCAGTACTTC. Encoded protein: CASTRPQGEENIQYF. The chain has TRBV11-2 and TRBJ2-4; D is perhaps TRBD1 (7 bases). This CDR3 has 15 residues. V was cut by 7 bases and J by 5 bases, with 18 bases left in between. Germline V gene sequence: CDR1 SGHAT, CDR2 FQNNGV.

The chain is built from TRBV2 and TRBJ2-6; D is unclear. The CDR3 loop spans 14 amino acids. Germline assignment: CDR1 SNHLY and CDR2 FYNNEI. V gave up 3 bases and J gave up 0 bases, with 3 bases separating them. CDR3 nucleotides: TGTGCCAGCAGTGAGGACTCTGGGGCCAACGTCCTGACTTTC. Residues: CASSEDSGANVLTF.

As DNA, the CDR3 is TGTGCCAGCAGTTTTAAGGCTCCGAACACCGGGGAGCTGTTTTTT. Protein product: CASSFKAPNTGELFF. This chain uses TRBV12-3 or TRBV12-4 with TRBJ2-2; no definite D call. The CDR3 length is 15 residues. Between the trimmed V and J ends, which lost 3 bases and 0 bases, there was a span of 8 bases.

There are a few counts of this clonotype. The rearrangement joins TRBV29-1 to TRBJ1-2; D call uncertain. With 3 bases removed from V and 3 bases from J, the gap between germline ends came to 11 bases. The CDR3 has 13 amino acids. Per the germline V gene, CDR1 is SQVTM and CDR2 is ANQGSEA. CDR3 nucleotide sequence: TGCAGCGTTGACTCCCGTGGGTACTATGGCTACACCTTC. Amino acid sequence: CSVDSRGYYGYTF.

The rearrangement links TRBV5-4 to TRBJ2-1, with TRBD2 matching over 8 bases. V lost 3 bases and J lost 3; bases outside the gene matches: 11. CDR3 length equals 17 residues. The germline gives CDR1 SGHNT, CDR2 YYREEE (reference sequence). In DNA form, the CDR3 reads TGTGCCAGCAGCTCACCAACCGGGACTAGTAGCTACAATGAGCAGTTCTTC. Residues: CASSSPTGTSSYNEQFF.